This is a list of T cell receptor beta chains from one sample in a study of regulatory T cells in long-lasting Graves disease. Each CDR3 protein is one row after TCRdb ran MiXCR on the multiplex PCR reads. The sample holds about 470,000 distinct CDR3 sequences, about 15% seen once. A further study also used this sample, focusing on T cells in Graves' hyperthyroidism and ophthalmopathy.

The sequences come from peripheral blood mononuclear cells (PBMCs), collected at new diagnosis, from a patient treated with antithyroid drugs. These TCRs come from a woman between 25 and 40 years old with Graves disease. Both conserved end residues are part of each CDR3. The order of the fields is clone size, V gene, J gene, D gene, CDR3 protein, CDR3 DNA. The D gene is left open where the match is weak. For some rows the clone size is stated as once, few or many, or as a class when expanded; others skip it.

few	TRBV9	TRBJ2-2	TRBD1	CASSVATGGMDTGELFF	TGTGCCAGCAGCGTAGCTACAGGGGGTATGGACACCGGGGAGCTGTTTTTT
many	TRBV30	TRBJ2-5	TRBD2	CAWSTSVGIRYQETQYF	TGTGCCTGGAGTACTAGCGTTGGTATCCGGTACCAAGAGACCCAGTACTTC
few	TRBV6-2/TRBV6-3	TRBJ1-2	NA	CASSSPSRLGYGYTF	TGTGCCAGCAGTTCCCCCTCACGGCTCGGATATGGCTACACCTTC
NA	TRBV20-1	TRBJ2-3	NA	CSAPAETDTQYF	TGCAGTGCCCCCGCAGAGACAGATACGCAGTATTTT
NA	TRBV5-1	TRBJ2-7	NA	CASSRERAYEQYF	TGCGCCAGCAGCAGGGAGAGGGCGTACGAGCAGTACTTC
many	TRBV20-1	TRBJ2-7	TRBD2	CSAQREAASYEQYF	TGCAGTGCTCAGCGGGAGGCCGCCTCCTACGAGCAGTACTTC
NA	TRBV6-1	TRBJ1-2	NA	CASSSQWEGRGYGYTF	TGTGCCAGCAGCTCTCAGTGGGAGGGCCGGGGGTATGGCTACACCTTC
many	TRBV13	TRBJ1-1	NA	CASSLRQAEAFF	TGTGCCAGCAGCTTAAGACAGGCTGAAGCTTTCTTT
NA	TRBV10-3	TRBJ2-1	NA	CAISEDGVPTSYNEQFF	TGTGCCATCAGTGAGGATGGAGTTCCTACCTCCTACAATGAGCAGTTCTTC
many	TRBV30	TRBJ2-3	TRBD2	CAWTSGRAKSSTDTQYF	TGTGCCTGGACTAGCGGGAGGGCGAAAAGTAGCACAGATACGCAGTATTTT
many	TRBV20-1	TRBJ2-1	NA	CSARLAKQGLAHNEQFF	TGCAGTGCTAGATTGGCCAAACAGGGCCTGGCCCACAATGAGCAGTTCTTC
few	TRBV7-6	TRBJ2-5	NA	CASSFGTETQYF	TGTGCCAGCAGCTTCGGTACGGAGACCCAGTACTTC
many	TRBV9	TRBJ2-3	TRBD2	CASSVRGSGRLADTQYF	TGTGCCAGCAGCGTACGGGGTAGCGGGAGGTTAGCAGATACGCAGTATTTT
many	TRBV20-1	TRBJ1-2	NA	CSARDPRDNYGYTF	TGCAGTGCTAGAGACCCCCGGGATAACTATGGCTACACCTTC
many	TRBV6-1	TRBJ1-4	NA	CASRVGLGIEKLFF	TGTGCCAGCAGGGTGGGCCTCGGTATTGAAAAACTGTTTTTT
few	TRBV9	TRBJ2-1	TRBD2	CASSVEPREVGEQFF	TGTGCCAGCAGCGTAGAACCGCGGGAGGTGGGGGAGCAGTTCTTC
NA	TRBV27	TRBJ2-6	TRBD2	CASSPTSGSWWNVLTF	TGTGCCAGCAGTCCCACTAGCGGGAGTTGGTGGAACGTCCTGACTTTC
many	TRBV20-1	TRBJ2-2	NA	CSARVGHMGNTGELFF	TGCAGTGCTAGAGTCGGACACATGGGCAACACCGGGGAGCTGTTTTTT
many	TRBV3-1	TRBJ1-4	NA	CASSQDYGEGNEKLFF	TGTGCCAGCAGCCAAGACTATGGGGAGGGAAATGAAAAACTGTTTTTT
NA	TRBV25-1	TRBJ1-3	NA	CASSEYGISPRNTIYF	TGTGCCAGCAGTGAATACGGGATATCGCCGAGAAACACCATATATTTT
many	TRBV15	TRBJ1-2	NA	CATSRDREAGGYTF	TGTGCCACCAGCAGAGATCGGGAGGCTGGTGGCTACACCTTC
many	TRBV7-9	TRBJ1-2	NA	CASSLDAGTYGYTF	TGTGCCAGCAGCTTAGATGCAGGGACCTATGGCTACACCTTC
NA	TRBV5-1	TRBJ1-2	NA	CASSLDGQPPNYGYTF	TGCGCCAGCAGCTTGGACGGACAGCCACCGAACTATGGCTACACCTTC
NA	TRBV6-1	TRBJ2-5	NA	CASKTQGSETQYF	TGTGCCAGCAAGACTCAGGGTTCAGAGACCCAGTACTTC
many	TRBV19	TRBJ2-3	NA	CASSTRQKDTQYF	TGTGCCAGTAGTACCCGACAGAAAGATACGCAGTATTTT
NA	TRBV14	TRBJ2-3	NA	CASSIFLSSLDTQYF	TGTGCCAGCAGTATTTTTCTGTCTAGTTTGGATACGCAGTATTTT
NA	TRBV6-2/TRBV6-3	TRBJ1-5	TRBD1	CASSSYGTGSNQPQHF	TGTGCCAGCAGTTCTTACGGGACAGGGTCCAATCAGCCCCAGCATTTT